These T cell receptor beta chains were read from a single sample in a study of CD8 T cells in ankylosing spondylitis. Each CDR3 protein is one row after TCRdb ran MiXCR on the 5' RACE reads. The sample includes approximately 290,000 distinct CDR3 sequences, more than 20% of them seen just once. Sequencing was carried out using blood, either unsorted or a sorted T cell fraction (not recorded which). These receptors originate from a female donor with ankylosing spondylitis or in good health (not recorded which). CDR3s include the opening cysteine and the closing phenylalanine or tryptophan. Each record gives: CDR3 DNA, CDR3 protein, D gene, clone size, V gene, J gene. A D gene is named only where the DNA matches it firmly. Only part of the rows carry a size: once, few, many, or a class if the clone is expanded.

TGTGCCAGCAGCTTAGGGACTTCCTATGCGCAGTATTTT	CASSLGTSYAQYF	.	many	TRBV7-2	TRBJ2-3
TGCAGTGCTAGAGTGGGGAGTGGGAAGAATTCACCCCTCCACTTT	CSARVGSGKNSPLHF	.	many	TRBV20-1	TRBJ1-6
TGTGCCAGCAGCTTAAGGCAGGGCTTGGACTACACCTTC	CASSLRQGLDYTF	.	.	TRBV7-2	TRBJ1-2
TGTGCCTGGAGTACCGGGACAGGGGCCTACGAGCAGTACTTC	CAWSTGTGAYEQYF	TRBD1	many	TRBV30	TRBJ2-7
TGCAGTGTCCCGGGACAGGGGACTGGGGCCAACGTCCTGACTTTC	CSVPGQGTGANVLTF	TRBD1	few	TRBV20-1	TRBJ2-6
TGCAGCGTTGAAAGATATTCCCGCTTAGGCTACACCTTC	CSVERYSRLGYTF	.	few	TRBV29-1	TRBJ1-2
TGCAGTGCTAGTCTCGGACTAGCCGTAGCCAAAAACATTCAGTACTTC	CSASLGLAVAKNIQYF	TRBD2	.	TRBV20-1	TRBJ2-4
TGCAGCGTAGCCCCGGGCCTAAAGGTGACCCAGTACTTC	CSVAPGLKVTQYF	.	few	TRBV29-1	TRBJ2-5
TGCAGTGCTACCCGGGACAGGGGTTACGAGCAGTACTTC	CSATRDRGYEQYF	TRBD1	medium-sized	TRBV20-1	TRBJ2-7
TGTGCCAGCTCCCGGGGACTAGCGGGAGTGGATGAGCAGTTCTTC	CASSRGLAGVDEQFF	TRBD2	few	TRBV18	TRBJ2-1
TGTGCCAGCAGCTTCAGGGGTATCAGCTCACCCCTCCACTTT	CASSFRGISSPLHF	.	few	TRBV5-6	TRBJ1-6
TGCAGTGCTCCTCCCACACCTGGCACAGATACGCAGTATTTT	CSAPPTPGTDTQYF	.	.	TRBV20-1	TRBJ2-3
TGTGCCAGCAGGGAGGAACAGCGCTACAATGAGCAGTTCTTC	CASREEQRYNEQFF	.	few	TRBV6-1	TRBJ2-1
TGTGCCAGCAGCCCGGACAGGTCGCATCCGACCCAGCATTTT	CASSPDRSHPTQHF	TRBD1	once	TRBV7-6	TRBJ1-5
TGTGCCAGTAGTATTAGCTACGGACAGCTCTACGAGCAGTACTTC	CASSISYGQLYEQYF	.	few	TRBV19	TRBJ2-7
TGCAGTGCCACAGTTTCAGGGAGACAGCCCCAGCATTTT	CSATVSGRQPQHF	.	.	TRBV20-1	TRBJ1-5
TGTGCCAGCAGCTTAGTTGGAGGGGTTACGCAGTATTTT	CASSLVGGVTQYF	.	few	TRBV7-2	TRBJ2-3
TGTGCCAGCAGTGATTGGGACAACACCGAGACCCAGTACTTC	CASSDWDNTETQYF	.	few	TRBV2	TRBJ2-5
TGTGCCAGCGCAGCAAGGGCCGACCCTAGCACAGATACGCAGTATTTT	CASAARADPSTDTQYF	.	.	TRBV14	TRBJ2-3
TGTGCCAGCAGTTACTCGGTCCTAGCGGGTACCCAGTACTTC	CASSYSVLAGTQYF	TRBD2	once	TRBV6-5	TRBJ2-5
TGCAGTGCCGAGGGTCCCGGCGGGGCTTTCTTT	CSAEGPGGAFF	.	few	TRBV20-1	TRBJ1-1
TGTGCCAGCTCACCTTCCGGACTAGCGGGAGGAGATGATGAGCAGTTCTTC	CASSPSGLAGGDDEQFF	TRBD2	.	TRBV18	TRBJ2-1
TGTGCCAGCAGTTACTCGGGAGGGAGTATTGAGCAGTTCTTC	CASSYSGGSIEQFF	TRBD2	.	TRBV6-5	TRBJ2-1
TGTGCCACCAGCAGAGATCAGGGCTACGAGCAGTACTTC	CATSRDQGYEQYF	.	.	TRBV15	TRBJ2-7
TGTGCCAGCAGTAATTGGGACAGGGGAAACACTGAAGCTTTCTTT	CASSNWDRGNTEAFF	TRBD1	few	TRBV6-1	TRBJ1-1
TGTGCCAGCAGCTTTGAATACGAGCAGTACTTC	CASSFEYEQYF	.	.	TRBV5-6	TRBJ2-7
TGTGCCAGCATCCCAGGGTCAGAAAACACCATATATTTT	CASIPGSENTIYF	.	many	TRBV12-3/TRBV12-4	TRBJ1-3
TGTGCCAGCCTACTAAGCAATGAGCAGTTCTTC	CASLLSNEQFF	.	once	TRBV2	TRBJ2-1
TGCAGTGCTAGAGATGGGGGAAAACTGGGCACTGAAGCTTTCTTT	CSARDGGKLGTEAFF	.	few	TRBV20-1	TRBJ1-1
TGTGCCATCAGGGAGGGAAATGAGCAGTTCTTC	CAIREGNEQFF	.	.	TRBV10-3	TRBJ2-1
TGTGCCAGCAGCTCATACCGGGACAGGGTGAGGGAAGCTTTCTTT	CASSSYRDRVREAFF	TRBD1	.	TRBV11-2	TRBJ1-1
TGTGCCAGCACGGGACAGCTAAGATCACCCCTCCACTTT	CASTGQLRSPLHF	TRBD1	few	TRBV6-2/TRBV6-3	TRBJ1-6
TGTGCCAGCAGGGTGGACAGGGGGAGAGATTCACCCCTCCACTTT	CASRVDRGRDSPLHF	TRBD1	few	TRBV6-1	TRBJ1-6
TGCAGTGCGAGCAGGGGTATGAACACTGAAGCTTTCTTT	CSASRGMNTEAFF	.	few	TRBV20-1	TRBJ1-1
TGTGCCAGCAGTTACGGCCTATCCTCTGGAAACACCATATATTTT	CASSYGLSSGNTIYF	.	few	TRBV6-5	TRBJ1-3
TGCAGTGCTAAGGATCCGAGACAGGGCTCCTACGAGCAGTACTTC	CSAKDPRQGSYEQYF	TRBD1	.	TRBV20-1	TRBJ2-7
TGTGCCAGCAGCCAGGGACAGCCTAACTATGGCTACACCTTC	CASSQGQPNYGYTF	TRBD1	.	TRBV4-2	TRBJ1-2
TGTGCCAGCAGACAGGGTGCAGGGGAGACCCAGTACTTC	CASRQGAGETQYF	.	.	TRBV7-9	TRBJ2-5
TGTGCCAGCAGCTTAGGCCGGGGCGGGTTTGACTATGGCTACACCTTC	CASSLGRGGFDYGYTF	.	.	TRBV7-6	TRBJ1-2
TGTGCCAGCAGATACTCACAGGTGACTGAAGCTTTCTTT	CASRYSQVTEAFF	.	.	TRBV12-3/TRBV12-4	TRBJ1-1
TGCAGTGCTATTCGGACAGGGCGCACTGAAGCTTTCTTT	CSAIRTGRTEAFF	TRBD1	many	TRBV20-1	TRBJ1-1
TGCAGCGTTTTGAGACGTAGCGGGGGAGGAGATACGCAGTATTTT	CSVLRRSGGGDTQYF	TRBD2	.	TRBV29-1	TRBJ2-3
TGCGCCAGCAGCTCAGGGAAGGGCACTGAAGCTTTCTTT	CASSSGKGTEAFF	.	.	TRBV5-1	TRBJ1-1
TGTGCCAGCAGACCCCCCGGATTTGGCAATCAGCCCCAGCATTTT	CASRPPGFGNQPQHF	.	.	TRBV6-4	TRBJ1-5
TGTGCCAGCAATACAGGGGGCCCATCCTATGGCTACACCTTC	CASNTGGPSYGYTF	TRBD1	few	TRBV6-1	TRBJ1-2
TGTGCCAGCAGCCCGATTCGGGACGGCAATGAGCAGTTCTTC	CASSPIRDGNEQFF	.	.	TRBV9	TRBJ2-1
TGTGCCAGCAGCCCCGGGAACGGGAGAGACGGGGAGCTGTTTTTT	CASSPGNGRDGELFF	.	.	TRBV11-2	TRBJ2-2
TGCAGTGCTACCACCAGGGGAACTAGCGGGGTAGATACGCAGTATTTT	CSATTRGTSGVDTQYF	TRBD2	few	TRBV20-1	TRBJ2-3
TGTGCCAGCAGAATACCCAGGGGGACGAACACTGAAGCTTTCTTT	CASRIPRGTNTEAFF	TRBD1	.	TRBV6-1	TRBJ1-1
TGTGCCACCAGCCGAAGGAGGGATTGGACTGAAGCTTTCTTT	CATSRRRDWTEAFF	.	.	TRBV15	TRBJ1-1
TGTGCCAGCTCGATCAGGGGTGCCTATGGCTACACCTTC	CASSIRGAYGYTF	.	few	TRBV12-3/TRBV12-4	TRBJ1-2
TGTGCCAGCAGCTTGTACAGCGGGAGGGTAAATGAGCAGTTCTTC	CASSLYSGRVNEQFF	TRBD2	.	TRBV5-6	TRBJ2-1
TGTGCCAGCAGTTACCCGGGACGGACTCGAATCACCCACGAGCAGTACTTC	CASSYPGRTRITHEQYF	.	few	TRBV6-5	TRBJ2-7
TGCAGTGCTAGACCGGGGAGACCGACAGGACGACACACCTTC	CSARPGRPTGRHTF	.	.	TRBV20-1	TRBJ1-2
TGCAGCGTTGAACAGTTGCGGTTGAACACTGAAGCTTTCTTT	CSVEQLRLNTEAFF	.	few	TRBV29-1	TRBJ1-1
TGTGCCAGCAGTTTGGGACAGGCCTTGAACACCGGGGAGCTGTTTTTT	CASSLGQALNTGELFF	TRBD1	few	TRBV12-3/TRBV12-4	TRBJ2-2
TGTGCCAGCACCGACAGACACCAACTTCTTGAAAAACTGTTTTTT	CASTDRHQLLEKLFF	.	few	TRBV6-2/TRBV6-3	TRBJ1-4
TGCAGTGCTAGCGAGCCTAGGAACACTGAAGCTTTCTTT	CSASEPRNTEAFF	.	many	TRBV20-1	TRBJ1-1